This T cell receptor (beta chain) derives from a study of cytomegalovirus exposure and HLA in healthy donors. Details on this clone: Its antigen is still unknown.

The PCR made use of 60 Vbeta and 13 Jbeta primers. Clones were read by immunoSEQ multiplex PCR, and TCRdb kept only the in-frame ones, dropping some. This repertoire comprises 170,000 or so clones; its ten largest clones make up approximately 2.3%. Study-wide results and limits: Among the CMV-associated chains, a few were confirmed in vitro as specific for CMV antigens.

CDR1 and CDR2 from the germline V gene are SGHDT and YYEEEE. The CDR3 contains 14 residues. The V end lost 0 bases, the J end lost 2 bases, and 8 bases lay between the germline ends. The TCR was taken from a man younger than 45 in good health and CMV-seronegative. The sequenced sample was PBMCs. The chain is built from TRBV5-6 and TRBJ1-2, with a tentative D call TRBD1 (6 bases). The CDR3 region has the DNA TGTGCCAGCAGCTTGGTGGGGGCCAACTATGGCTACACCTTC. Encoded protein: CASSLVGANYGYTF.